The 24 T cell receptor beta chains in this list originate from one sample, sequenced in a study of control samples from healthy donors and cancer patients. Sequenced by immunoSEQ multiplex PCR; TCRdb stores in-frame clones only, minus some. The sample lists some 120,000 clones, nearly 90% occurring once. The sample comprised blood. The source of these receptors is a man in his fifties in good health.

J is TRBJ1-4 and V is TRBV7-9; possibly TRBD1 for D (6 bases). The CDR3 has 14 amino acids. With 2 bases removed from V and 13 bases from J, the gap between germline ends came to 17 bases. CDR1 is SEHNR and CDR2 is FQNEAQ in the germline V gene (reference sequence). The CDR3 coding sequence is TGTGCCAGCAGCTTAACCGACAGGCCCTGGGGACTGTTTTTT. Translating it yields CASSLTDRPWGLFF.

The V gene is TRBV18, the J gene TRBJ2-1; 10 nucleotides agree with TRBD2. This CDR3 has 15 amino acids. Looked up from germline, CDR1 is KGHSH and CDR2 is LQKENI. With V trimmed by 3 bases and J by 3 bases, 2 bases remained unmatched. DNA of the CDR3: TGTGCCAGCTCACCTCCTAGCGGGGGCTACAATGAGCAGTTCTTC. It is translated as CASSPPSGGYNEQFF.

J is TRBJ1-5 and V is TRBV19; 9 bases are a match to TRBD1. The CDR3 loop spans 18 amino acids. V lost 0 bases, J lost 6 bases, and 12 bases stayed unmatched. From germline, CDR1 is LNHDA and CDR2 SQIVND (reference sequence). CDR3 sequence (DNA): TGTGCCAGTAGTATAGACACCTTGACACAGGACAGGGGTCAGCCCCAGCATTTT. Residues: CASSIDTLTQDRGQPQHF.

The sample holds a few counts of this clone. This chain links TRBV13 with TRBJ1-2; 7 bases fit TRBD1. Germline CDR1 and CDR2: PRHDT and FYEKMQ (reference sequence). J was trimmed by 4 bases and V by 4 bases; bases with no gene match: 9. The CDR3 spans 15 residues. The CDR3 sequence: CASSSSTGSAYGYTF. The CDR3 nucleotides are TGTGCCAGCAGCTCCTCGACAGGGTCGGCCTATGGCTACACCTTC.

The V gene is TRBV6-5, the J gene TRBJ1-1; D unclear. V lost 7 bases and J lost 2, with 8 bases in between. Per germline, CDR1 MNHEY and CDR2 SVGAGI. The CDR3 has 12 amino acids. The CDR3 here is CASNPRNTEAFF. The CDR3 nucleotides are TGTGCCAGCAATCCGAGAAACACTGAAGCTTTCTTT.

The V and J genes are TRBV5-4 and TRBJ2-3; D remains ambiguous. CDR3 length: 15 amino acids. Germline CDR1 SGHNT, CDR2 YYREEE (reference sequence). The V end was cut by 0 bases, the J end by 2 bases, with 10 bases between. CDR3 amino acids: CASSLGARDTDTQYF. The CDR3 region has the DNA TGTGCCAGCAGCTTGGGGGCCAGAGACACAGATACGCAGTATTTT.

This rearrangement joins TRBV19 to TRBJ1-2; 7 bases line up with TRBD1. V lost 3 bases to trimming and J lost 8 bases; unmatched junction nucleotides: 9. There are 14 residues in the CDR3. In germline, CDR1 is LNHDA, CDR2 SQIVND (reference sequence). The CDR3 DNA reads TGTGCCAGTAGTATGGGTTGGGACAGTCGCGGCTACACCTTC. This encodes CASSMGWDSRGYTF. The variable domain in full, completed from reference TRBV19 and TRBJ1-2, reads DGGITQSPKYLFRKEGQNVTLSCEQNLNHDAMYWYRQDPGQGLRLIYYSQIVNDFQKGDIAEGYSVSREKKESFPLTVTSAQKNPTAFYLCASSMGWDSRGYTFGSGTRLTVV.

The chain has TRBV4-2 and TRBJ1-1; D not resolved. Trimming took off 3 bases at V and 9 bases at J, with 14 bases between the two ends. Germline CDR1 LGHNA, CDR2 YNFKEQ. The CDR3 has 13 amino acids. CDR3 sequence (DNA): TGTGCCAGCAGCCAGGGTGAGGGCCTAAAAGCTTTCTTT. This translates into CASSQGEGLKAFF.

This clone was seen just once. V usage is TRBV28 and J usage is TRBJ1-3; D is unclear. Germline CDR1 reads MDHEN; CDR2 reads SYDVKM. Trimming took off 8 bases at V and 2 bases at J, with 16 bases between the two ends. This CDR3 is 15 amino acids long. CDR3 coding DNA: TGTGCCAGCCACCACGCGGCGGGTGCTGGAAACACCATATATTTT. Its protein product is CASHHAAGAGNTIYF. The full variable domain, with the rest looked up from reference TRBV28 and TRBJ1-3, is DVKVTQSSRYLVKRTGEKVFLECVQDMDHENMFWYRQDPGLGLRLIYFSYDVKMKEKGDIPEGYSVSREKKERFSLILESASTNQTSMYLCASHHAAGAGNTIYFGEGSWLTVV.

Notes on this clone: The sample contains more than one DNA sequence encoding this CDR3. The CDR3 here is CASGDGYSGANVLTF. The CDR3 DNA reads TGTGCCAGTGGGGACGGATACTCTGGGGCCAACGTCCTGACTTTC. The V call is TRBV19, the J call TRBJ2-6; D possibly uses TRBD1 or TRBD2 (5 bases each). Trimming took off 8 bases at V and 0 bases at J, with 11 bases between the two ends. The CDR3 loop spans 15 amino acids. Germline CDR1 and CDR2: LNHDA and SQIVND (reference sequence).

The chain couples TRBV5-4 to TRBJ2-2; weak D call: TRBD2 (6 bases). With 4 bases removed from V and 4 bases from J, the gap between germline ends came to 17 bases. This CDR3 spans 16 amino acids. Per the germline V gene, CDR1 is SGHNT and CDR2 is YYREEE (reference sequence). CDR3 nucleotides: TGTGCCAGCAGCCGAGGAGGGCTAGCGAGCACCGGGGAGCTGTTTTTT. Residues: CASSRGGLASTGELFF. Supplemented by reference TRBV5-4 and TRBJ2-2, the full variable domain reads ETGVTQSPTHLIKTRGQQVTLRCSSQSGHNTVSWYQQALGQGPQFIFQYYREEENGRGNFPPRFSGLQFPNYSSELNVNALELDDSALYLCASSRGGLASTGELFFGEGSRLTVL.

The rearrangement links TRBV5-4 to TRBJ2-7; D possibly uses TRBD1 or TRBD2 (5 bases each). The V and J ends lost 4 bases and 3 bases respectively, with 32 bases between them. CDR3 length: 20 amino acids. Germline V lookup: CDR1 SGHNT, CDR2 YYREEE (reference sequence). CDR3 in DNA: TGTGCCAGCAGCCCGAGGTCCCACAGCGGACAACAGAGGAGGAGCTACGAGCAGTACTTC. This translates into CASSPRSHSGQQRRSYEQYF.

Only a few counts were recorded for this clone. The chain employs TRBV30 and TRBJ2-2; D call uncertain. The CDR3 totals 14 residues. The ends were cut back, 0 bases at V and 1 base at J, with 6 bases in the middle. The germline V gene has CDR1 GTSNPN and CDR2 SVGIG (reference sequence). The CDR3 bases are TGTGCCTGGAGTGTAAGCGTGAACACCGGGGAGCTGTTTTTT. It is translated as CAWSVSVNTGELFF.

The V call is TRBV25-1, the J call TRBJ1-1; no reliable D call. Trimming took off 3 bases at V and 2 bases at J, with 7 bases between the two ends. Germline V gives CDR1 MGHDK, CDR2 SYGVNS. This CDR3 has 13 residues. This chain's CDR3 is CASSDLSNTEAFF. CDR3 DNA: TGTGCCAGCAGTGATTTGAGTAACACTGAAGCTTTCTTT. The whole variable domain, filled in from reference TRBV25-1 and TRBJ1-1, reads EADIYQTPRYLVIGTGKKITLECSQTMGHDKMYWYQQDPGMELHLIHYSYGVNSTEKGDLSSESTVSRIRTEHFPLTLESARPSHTSQYLCASSDLSNTEAFFGQGTRLTVV.

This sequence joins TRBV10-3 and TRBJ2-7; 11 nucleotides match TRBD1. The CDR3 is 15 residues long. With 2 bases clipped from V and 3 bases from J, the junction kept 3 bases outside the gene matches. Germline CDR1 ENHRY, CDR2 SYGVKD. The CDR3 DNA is TGTGCCATCAGTGAGACCGGGACAGGGGGCTACGAGCAGTACTTC. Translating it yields CAISETGTGGYEQYF.

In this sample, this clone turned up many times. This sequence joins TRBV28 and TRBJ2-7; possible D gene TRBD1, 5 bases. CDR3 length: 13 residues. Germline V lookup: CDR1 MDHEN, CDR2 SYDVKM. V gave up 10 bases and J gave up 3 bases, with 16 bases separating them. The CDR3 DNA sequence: TGTGCCATCAGGGAATTCCACCTCTACGAGCAGTACTTC. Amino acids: CAIREFHLYEQYF.

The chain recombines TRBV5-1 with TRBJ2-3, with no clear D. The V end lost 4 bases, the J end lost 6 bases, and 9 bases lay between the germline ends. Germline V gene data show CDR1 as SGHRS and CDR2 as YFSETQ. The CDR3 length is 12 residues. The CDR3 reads CASSDVWDTQYF. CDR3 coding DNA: TGCGCCAGCAGCGATGTCTGGGATACGCAGTATTTT.

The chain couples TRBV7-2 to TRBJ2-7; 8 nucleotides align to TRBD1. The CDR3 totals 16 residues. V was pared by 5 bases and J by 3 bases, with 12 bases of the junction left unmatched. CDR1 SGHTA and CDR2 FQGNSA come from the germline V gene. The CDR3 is CASSQGARTAVYEQYF. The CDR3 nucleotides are TGTGCCAGCAGCCAGGGGGCCAGGACGGCAGTCTACGAGCAGTACTTC.

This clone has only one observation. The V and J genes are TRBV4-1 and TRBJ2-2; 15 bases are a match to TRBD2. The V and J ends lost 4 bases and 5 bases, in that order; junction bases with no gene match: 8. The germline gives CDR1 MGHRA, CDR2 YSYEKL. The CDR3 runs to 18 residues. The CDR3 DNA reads TGCGCCAGCAGCCCAAGCGGGACTAGCGGGGGGCGTACCGGGGAGCTGTTTTTT. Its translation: CASSPSGTSGGRTGELFF.

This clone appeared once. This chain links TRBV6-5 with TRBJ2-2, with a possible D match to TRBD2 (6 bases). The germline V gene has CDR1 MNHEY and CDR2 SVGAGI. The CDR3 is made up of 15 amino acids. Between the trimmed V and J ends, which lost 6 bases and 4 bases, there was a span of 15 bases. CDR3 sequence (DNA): TGTGCCAGCAGGCGGGACGGTGGAAGCACCGGGGAGCTGTTTTTT. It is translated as CASRRDGGSTGELFF.

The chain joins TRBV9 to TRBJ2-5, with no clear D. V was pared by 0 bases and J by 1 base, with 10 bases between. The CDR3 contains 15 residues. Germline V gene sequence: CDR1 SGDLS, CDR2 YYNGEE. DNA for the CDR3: TGTGCCAGCAGCGTAGGTCGTCCGACCCAAGAGACCCAGTACTTC. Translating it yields CASSVGRPTQETQYF.

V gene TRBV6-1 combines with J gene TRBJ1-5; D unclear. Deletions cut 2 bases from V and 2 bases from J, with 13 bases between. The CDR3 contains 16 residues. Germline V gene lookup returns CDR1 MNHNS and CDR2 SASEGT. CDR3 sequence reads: CASSEFEDLGNQPQHF. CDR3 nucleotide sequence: TGTGCCAGCAGTGAATTTGAGGATTTGGGCAATCAGCCCCAGCATTTT.

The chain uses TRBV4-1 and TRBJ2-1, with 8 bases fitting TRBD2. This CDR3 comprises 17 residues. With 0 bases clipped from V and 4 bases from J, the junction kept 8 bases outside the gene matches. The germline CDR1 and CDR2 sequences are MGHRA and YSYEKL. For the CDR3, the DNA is TGCGCCAGCAGCCAAGATACCGGGACTAGAAGATACAATGAGCAGTTCTTC. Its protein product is CASSQDTGTRRYNEQFF.

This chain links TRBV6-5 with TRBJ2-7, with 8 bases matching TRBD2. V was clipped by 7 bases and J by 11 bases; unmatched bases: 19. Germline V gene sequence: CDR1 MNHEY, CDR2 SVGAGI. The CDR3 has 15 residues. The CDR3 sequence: CASTNPGGGTFMEYF. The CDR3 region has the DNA TGTGCCAGCACCAACCCGGGAGGGGGTACTTTTATGGAGTACTTC.